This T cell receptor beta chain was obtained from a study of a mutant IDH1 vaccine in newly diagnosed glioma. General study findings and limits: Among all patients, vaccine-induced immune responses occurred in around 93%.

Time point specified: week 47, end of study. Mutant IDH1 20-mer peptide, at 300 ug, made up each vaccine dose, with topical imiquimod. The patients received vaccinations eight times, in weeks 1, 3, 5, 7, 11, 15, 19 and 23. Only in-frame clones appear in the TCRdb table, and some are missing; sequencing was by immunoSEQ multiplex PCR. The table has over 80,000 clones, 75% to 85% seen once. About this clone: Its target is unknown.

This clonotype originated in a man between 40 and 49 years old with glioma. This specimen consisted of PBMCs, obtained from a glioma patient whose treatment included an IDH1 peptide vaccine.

CDR3 protein: CASTPGGPTDTQYF. The CDR3 nucleotides are TGTGCCAGCACCCCCGGGGGGCCCACAGATACGCAGTATTTT. V is TRBV27 and J is TRBJ2-3, with a tentative D call TRBD2 (7 bases). V dropped 7 bases and J dropped 2 bases, with 13 bases sitting between them. The CDR3 extends over 14 amino acids. Looked up from germline, CDR1 is MNHEY and CDR2 is SMNVEV (reference sequence).